The clone carrying this T cell receptor beta chain was counted between two and nine times. The antigen is not known. The data were produced by immunoSEQ multiplex PCR, yet TCRdb's version contains in-frame clones alone and is incomplete. The profile covers more than 85,000 clones, with 85% to 90% appearing a single time and over 12% taken by the ten largest. The CDR3 spans 12 residues. Germline V lookup: CDR1 SNHLY, CDR2 FYNNEI. V lost 8 bases and J lost 0, with 7 bases in between. This sample is drawn from a study of T cell responses to AZD1222 COVID-19 vaccine. Findings and caveats of the study: Seropositive status at baseline applied to only 5 to 7 AZD1222 recipients. Regions 160-218 and 743-854 held dominance among vaccine-associated CD4 TCRs, which spanned spike.

The receptor comes from an adult who received the AZD1222 COVID-19 vaccine. Sample: peripheral blood, taken 28 days after the second AZD1222 dose. This sequence joins TRBV2 and TRBJ1-2; possible D gene TRBD1, 5 bases. For the CDR3, the DNA is TGTGCCAGCTCAGGGACTAACTATGGCTACACCTTC. Its protein product is CASSGTNYGYTF.